This T cell receptor (beta chain) derives from a study of blood T cells in healthy people across ages. Study-level background: Every two T cells gave about one barcoded beta molecule via template switching.

The CDR3 runs to 14 residues. Germline-derived CDR1 and CDR2 are SNHLY and FYNNEI. The germline V and J ends were trimmed by 9 bases and 7 bases, with 18 bases remaining between them. PCR was performed a second time for roughly 7 to 11 cycles using a sample-barcoded 5' primer and a J-beta primer mix. TCRdb re-called the 5' RACE reads with MiXCR, one entry per CDR3 protein. This table holds some 850,000 distinct CDR3 sequences, 20% to 30% found once. A few counts support this clonotype. What it binds is not known. The study's findings and limits: Calculation of diversity from one million T cells yielded estimates considered to be underestimates.

These data are also associated with another study on T cells of mothers and their children. That source reports: It was related mother-child pairs that showed slightly higher overlap than unrelated pairs, without reaching significance.

The V call is TRBV2, the J call TRBJ1-4, with D hard to call. Sequencing was performed on blood. The clonotype comes from a boy between 10 and 17 years old in good health. The CDR3 loop reads CASQKGLLTEKLFF. CDR3 DNA sequence: TGTGCCAGTCAGAAAGGGCTCTTAACTGAAAAACTGTTTTTT.